The 21 T cell receptor beta chains presented below share a single source sample, sequenced in a study of breast tumors, draining lymph nodes, adjacent tissues. TCRdb passed the multiplex PCR reads through MiXCR, listing each CDR3 protein once. The sample consists of under 350,000 distinct CDR3 sequences, roughly 31% of them appearing once. Breast cancer patients provided tissue from their axillary draining lymph nodes. Sequenced material: axillary lymph node tissue. The receptor source for this set is a female donor with breast cancer. Some clones in this sample may be carry-over from other donors' samples.

This clonotype showed up many times. The chain combines TRBV12-3 or TRBV12-4 with TRBJ2-5; unclear D gene. This CDR3 contains 13 residues. V was trimmed by 6 bases and J by 5 bases, leaving 13 bases between them. CDR3 nucleotides: TGTGCCAGCAGGCCGAATTTTCATGAGACCCAGTACTTC. Amino acids: CASRPNFHETQYF.

The chain recombines TRBV9 with TRBJ2-2; 11 bases are a match to TRBD2. The CDR3 is 15 residues long. Germline CDR1 is SGDLS and CDR2 is YYNGEE. V lost 2 bases, J lost 9 bases, and 6 bases stayed unmatched. CDR3 in DNA: TGTGCCAGCAGCGTCACTAGCGGGAGACGAAGGGAGCTGTTTTTT. Protein: CASSVTSGRRRELFF.

This clonotype showed up many times. The chain joins TRBV14 to TRBJ1-4, with no clear D. CDR3 length equals 14 residues. V lost 1 base to trimming and J lost 0 bases, with 3 bases between them. The V gene's germline CDR1 is SGHDN and CDR2 FVKESK. In DNA form, the CDR3 reads TGTGCCAGCAGCCAAGTCCCAACTAATGAAAAACTGTTTTTT. This codes for CASSQVPTNEKLFF.

This clonotype showed up many times. An end of the junction does not agree with germline; a read error may underlie this. The chain carries TRBV7-6 and TRBJ1-1; no definite D call. The V gene's germline CDR1 is SGHVS and CDR2 FNYEAQ. This CDR3 contains 13 residues. CDR3 DNA: TGTGCCAGCAGTTTAGGGCAGAACACTGAAGCTTTCTTT. Translated: CASSLGQNTEAFF.

This clonotype was detected only a few times. This chain links TRBV7-9 with TRBJ2-3; TRBD2 matches at 9 bases. The germline gives CDR1 SEHNR, CDR2 FQNEAQ (reference sequence). CDR3 length equals 17 residues. V trimming: 4 bases; J trimming: 10 bases; junction bases outside the gene matches: 18. For the CDR3, the DNA is TGTGCCAGCAGCTGGAGGGGAATAGCGGGAGTTTCGAATCCGCAGTATTTT. Encoded protein: CASSWRGIAGVSNPQYF.

This clonotype was seen ten or more times. The chain uses TRBV4-3 and TRBJ1-5; no clear D gene. V gave up 1 base and J gave up 0 bases, with 7 bases separating them. The germline V gene encodes CDR1 LGHNA and CDR2 YSLEER. The CDR3 extends over 15 amino acids. The CDR3 spells CASSQAPYSNQPQHF. CDR3 DNA: TGCGCCAGCAGCCAAGCCCCCTATAGCAATCAGCCCCAGCATTTT.

This clonotype has at least ten counts. One end of the junction fails to match germline, which may point to a read error. The chain joins TRBV5-4 to TRBJ2-5; the match to TRBD2 covers 15 bases. The CDR3 covers 21 residues. The germline V gene encodes CDR1 SGHNT and CDR2 YYREEE (reference sequence). Written as DNA, the CDR3 is TGTGCCAGCAGCGATCCGGGACTAGCGGGAGGAGGGAGCACTCACCAGGAGACCCAGTACTTC. Its translation is CASSDPGLAGGGSTHQETQYF.

This clonotype was seen many times. V and J are TRBV15 and TRBJ2-3, with 8 bases lining up with TRBD2. The CDR3 contains 16 residues. The germline CDR1 and CDR2 sequences are LNHNV and YYDKDF (reference sequence). V was clipped by 3 bases and J by 6 bases; unmatched bases: 11. CDR3: CATSSTSGRRFDTQYF. CDR3 sequence (DNA): TGTGCCACCAGCAGTACTAGCGGTAGGAGATTCGATACGCAGTATTTT.

About this clonotype: This clone may be a read error of a much larger clone one base away. The chain has TRBV12-3 or TRBV12-4 and TRBJ2-7; possible D gene TRBD1, 6 bases. The ends were cut back, 5 bases at V and 6 bases at J, with 14 bases in the middle. The CDR3 is 13 amino acids. CDR3 in DNA: TGTGCCAGCAGTATCAAACAGGGATGCGAGCAGTACTTC. Its translation is CASSIKQGCEQYF.

This clonotype was observed at least ten times. The chain has TRBV20-1 and TRBJ1-5; a possible D gene is TRBD1 (6 bases). Per germline, CDR1 DFQATT and CDR2 SNEGSKA (reference sequence). V gave up 1 base and J gave up 6 bases, with 13 bases separating them. The CDR3 is made up of 14 amino acids. CDR3 sequence: CSARGHTGFQPQHF. In DNA form, the CDR3 reads TGCAGTGCTAGAGGACATACAGGGTTTCAGCCCCAGCATTTT.

Worth noting for this clonotype: Without the conserved terminal phenylalanine or tryptophan, this CDR3 likely stems from a read error. The chain carries TRBV5-5 and TRBJ1-5; D gene uncertain. The CDR3 consists of 17 residues. Trimming removed 4 bases at V and 2 bases at J, with 19 bases between. The germline V gene encodes CDR1 SGHKS and CDR2 YYEKEE (reference sequence). The CDR3 sequence: CASSPELLLKGNQPQHL. CDR3 nucleotide sequence: TGTGCCAGCAGCCCCGAATTACTTCTTAAGGGCAATCAGCCCCAGCATCTT.

This clonotype came up once. The rearrangement joins TRBV10-3 to TRBJ1-5; the match to TRBD1 covers 8 bases. Germline V gene data show CDR1 as ENHRY and CDR2 as SYGVKD. V shed 0 bases and J 7 bases; nucleotides not matched to a gene: 14. The CDR3 totals 18 residues. In nucleotides, the CDR3 is TGTGCCATCAGTGAGTCGGCCGACAGGGGTACCTACGAGCAGCCCCAGCATTTT. Its protein product is CAISESADRGTYEQPQHF.

Only a few counts were recorded for this clonotype. Just one base apart from a much larger clone, this may be a read error. Here the CDR3 omits its conserved ending phenylalanine or tryptophan, so a read error is the likely source. The V gene is TRBV6-6, the J gene TRBJ1-2, with 7 bases aligning to TRBD1. Germline CDR1 and CDR2: MNHNY and SVGAGI (reference sequence). The CDR3 covers 13 residues. V shed 7 bases, J shed 5 bases, and the junction held 7 bases outside the gene matches. The CDR3 reads CASTLRQGYGYTL. The CDR3 DNA sequence: TGTGCCAGCACCCTCCGACAGGGTTATGGCTACACCCTC.

Turning to this clonotype: Given a much more abundant clone one base away, this may be a read error. V and J are TRBV4-1 and TRBJ2-7, with D maybe TRBD2 (6 bases). V lost 4 bases to trimming and J lost 2 bases, with 12 bases between them. Germline V lookup: CDR1 MGHRA, CDR2 YSYEKL. This CDR3 contains 14 residues. CDR3 DNA sequence: TGCGCCAGCAGCCCTCGGGGGACCGCCTACGAGCAGTACTTC. Its translation: CASSPRGTAYEQYF.

This clonotype showed up many times. The chain is built from TRBV5-6 and TRBJ1-4; no clear D gene. V was shortened by 5 bases and J by 1 base, with 12 bases between the two germline ends. Germline values: CDR1 SGHDT, CDR2 YYEEEE. This CDR3 is built from 15 residues. The CDR3 is CASSSPGLTNEKLFF. CDR3 nucleotides: TGTGCCAGCAGTTCTCCGGGTCTAACTAATGAAAAACTGTTTTTT.

This clonotype was seen at least ten times. The chain links TRBV7-8 to TRBJ2-3, with 12 bases that match TRBD2. The CDR3 consists of 17 residues. The V gene end was trimmed by 5 bases and the J gene end by 2 bases; junction bases not matched to a gene: 8. CDR1 is SGHVS and CDR2 is FQNEAQ in the germline V gene. In DNA, the CDR3 is TGTGCCAGCAGCCCTACTCGGACTAGCGGGACCACAGATACGCAGTATTTT. Residues: CASSPTRTSGTTDTQYF.

This clonotype occurred many times. The chain employs TRBV29-1 and TRBJ1-4, with TRBD1 identical over 7 bases. This CDR3 region has 14 residues. Germline values: CDR1 SQVTM, CDR2 ANQGSEA. The junction had 10 bases not matched to a gene; V was cut back by 4 bases and J by 8 bases. The CDR3 loop reads CSVGPTGAAEKLFF. As DNA, the CDR3 is TGCAGCGTTGGACCAACAGGGGCGGCCGAAAAACTGTTTTTT.

The CDR3 region is CASSFSDPTPELFF. In nucleotides, the CDR3 is TGTGCCAGCAGTTTTAGCGACCCGACGCCGGAGCTGTTTTTT. The chain is built from TRBV27 and TRBJ2-2, with TRBD2 as a possible D gene (5 bases). V shed 3 bases and J shed 10 bases, with 15 bases lying between them. Germline values: CDR1 MNHEY, CDR2 SMNVEV (reference sequence). CDR3 length equals 14 residues.

This chain's CDR3 is CASSPPGQATGNYGYTF. In DNA, the CDR3 is TGTGCCAGCTCACCACCGGGTCAGGCCACGGGGAACTATGGCTACACCTTC. J is TRBJ1-2 and V is TRBV18; no clear D gene. V was cut by 0 bases and J by 2 bases, with 16 bases left in between. The germline gives CDR1 KGHSH, CDR2 LQKENI. The CDR3 is 17 residues long.

This rearrangement joins TRBV12-3 or TRBV12-4 to TRBJ2-3, with D perhaps TRBD2 (7 bases). V lost 5 bases and J lost 4, with 16 bases in between. This CDR3 is 15 amino acids long. The CDR3: CASSGRGGAPDTQYF. As DNA, the CDR3 is TGTGCCAGCAGTGGCAGAGGGGGGGCCCCAGATACGCAGTATTTT.

Many counts were recorded for this clonotype. This chain uses TRBV12-3 or TRBV12-4 with TRBJ2-3; D unresolved. Trimming took off 1 base at V and 7 bases at J, with 6 bases between the two ends. CDR3 length equals 12 residues. The CDR3 loop reads CASSLEANTQYF. CDR3 sequence (DNA): TGTGCCAGCAGTTTAGAGGCGAATACGCAGTATTTT.